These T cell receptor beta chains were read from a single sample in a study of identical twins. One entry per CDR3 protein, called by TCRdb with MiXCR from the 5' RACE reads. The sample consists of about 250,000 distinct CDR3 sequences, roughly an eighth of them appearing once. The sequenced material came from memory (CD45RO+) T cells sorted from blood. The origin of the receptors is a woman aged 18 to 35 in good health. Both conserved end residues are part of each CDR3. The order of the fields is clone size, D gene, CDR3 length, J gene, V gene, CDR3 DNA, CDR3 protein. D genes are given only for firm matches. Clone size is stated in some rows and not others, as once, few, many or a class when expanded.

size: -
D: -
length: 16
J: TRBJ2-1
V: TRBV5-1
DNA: TGCGCCAGCAGCTTTGTTGACAGGAGCTCCTACAATGAGCAGTTCTTC
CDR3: CASSFVDRSSYNEQFF

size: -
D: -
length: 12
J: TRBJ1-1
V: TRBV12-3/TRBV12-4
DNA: TGTGCCAGCAGTTTAGGTAGGGACGAAGCTTTCTTT
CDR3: CASSLGRDEAFF

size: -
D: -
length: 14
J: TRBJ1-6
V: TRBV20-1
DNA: TGCAGTGCGGGGGGCGGGACGGATTATTCACCCCTCCACTTT
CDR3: CSAGGGTDYSPLHF

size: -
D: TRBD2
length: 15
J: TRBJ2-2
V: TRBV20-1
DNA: TGCAGTGCTAGAGATAGCGGGAGAATGGCCGGGGAGCTGTTTTTT
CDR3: CSARDSGRMAGELFF

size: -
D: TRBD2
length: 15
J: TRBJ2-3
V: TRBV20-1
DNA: TGCAGTGCTAGCTTAGCGGGAGGCAGCACAGATACGCAGTATTTT
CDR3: CSASLAGGSTDTQYF

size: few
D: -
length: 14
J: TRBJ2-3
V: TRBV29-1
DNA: TGCAGCGTCGGTGGCGAGGGAGGAGCAGATACGCAGTATTTT
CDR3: CSVGGEGGADTQYF

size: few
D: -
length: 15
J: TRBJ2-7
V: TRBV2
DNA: TGTGCCAGCAACCACCCGGGACTTTCTGTCTACGAGGGTTGCTTC
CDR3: CASNHPGLSVYEGCF

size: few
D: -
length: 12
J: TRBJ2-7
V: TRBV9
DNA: TGTGCCAGCAGCGCTGGAGTGGGGGAGCAGTACTTC
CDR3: CASSAGVGEQYF

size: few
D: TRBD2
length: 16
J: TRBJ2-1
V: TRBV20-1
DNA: TGCAGTGCTAGGATCATACTAAGCGGGGGCTACAATGAGCAGTTCTTC
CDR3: CSARIILSGGYNEQFF

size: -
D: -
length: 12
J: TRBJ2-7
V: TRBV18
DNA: TGTGCCAGCTCAGACCGGGGTCGGGAGCAGTACTTC
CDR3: CASSDRGREQYF

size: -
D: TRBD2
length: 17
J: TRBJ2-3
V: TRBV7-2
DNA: TGTGCCAGCAGCTTAGCAGGTAGCGGGGGACCCACAGATACGCAGTATTTT
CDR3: CASSLAGSGGPTDTQYF

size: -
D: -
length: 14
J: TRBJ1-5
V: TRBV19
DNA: TGTGCCAGTAAGGGCTGGGGTTACAATCAGCCCCAGCATTTT
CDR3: CASKGWGYNQPQHF

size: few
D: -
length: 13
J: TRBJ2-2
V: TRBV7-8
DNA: TGTGCCATCTCGGGGGAGACCGCCGGGGAGCTGTTTTTT
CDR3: CAISGETAGELFF

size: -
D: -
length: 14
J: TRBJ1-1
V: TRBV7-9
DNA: TGTGCCAGCAGTCTCAGGGAGCGTGATTCTGAAGCTTTCTTT
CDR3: CASSLRERDSEAFF

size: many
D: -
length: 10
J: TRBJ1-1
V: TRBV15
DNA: TGTGCCACCAGCAGTTGGGAAGCTTTCTTT
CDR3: CATSSWEAFF

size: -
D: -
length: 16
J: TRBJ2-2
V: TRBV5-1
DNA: TGCGCCAGCAGCTTCAAACAGGGAACGAACACCGGGGAGCTGTTTTTT
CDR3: CASSFKQGTNTGELFF

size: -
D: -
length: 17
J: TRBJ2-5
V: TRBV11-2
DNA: TGTGCCAGCAGCTCCCTTGGTCGGAGGGTGTTCTCAAAGACCCAGTACTTC
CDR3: CASSSLGRRVFSKTQYF

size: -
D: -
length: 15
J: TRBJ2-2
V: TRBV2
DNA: TGTGCCAGCAGTGGGCAGGGTCTTGGAGGAGGGGAGCTGTTTTTT
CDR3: CASSGQGLGGGELFF

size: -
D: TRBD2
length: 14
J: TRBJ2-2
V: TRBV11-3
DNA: TGTGCCAGCAGGCCGGGACTAGCGGTCGGGGAGCTGTTTTTT
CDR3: CASRPGLAVGELFF

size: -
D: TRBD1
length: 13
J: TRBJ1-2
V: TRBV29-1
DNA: TGCAGCGCCTCGGGACAGGACGTCTATGGCTACACCTTC
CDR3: CSASGQDVYGYTF

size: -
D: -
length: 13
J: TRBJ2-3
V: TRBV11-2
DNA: TGTGCCAGCAGCAGGGGGGCCCTAGATACGCAGTATTTT
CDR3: CASSRGALDTQYF

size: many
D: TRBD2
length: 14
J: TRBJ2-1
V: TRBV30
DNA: TGTGCCTGGAGGGACGCTAGCGGGAGTAATGAGCAGTTCTTC
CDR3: CAWRDASGSNEQFF

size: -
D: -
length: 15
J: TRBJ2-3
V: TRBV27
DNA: TGTGCCAGCAGTCCATGGTCTACTAGATCGGATACGCAGTATTTT
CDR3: CASSPWSTRSDTQYF

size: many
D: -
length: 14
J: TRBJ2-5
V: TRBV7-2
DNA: TGTGCCAGCAGCTTGGTAGGGGGTGGAGAGACCCAGTACTTC
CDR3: CASSLVGGGETQYF

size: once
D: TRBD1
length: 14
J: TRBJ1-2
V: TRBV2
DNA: TGTGCCAGCAGCTTTCCGGGACAGGAGGGTGGCTACACCTTC
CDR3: CASSFPGQEGGYTF

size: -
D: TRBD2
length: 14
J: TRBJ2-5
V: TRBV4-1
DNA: TGCGCCAGCAGCCATTCCGGGGGGCAAGAGACCCAGTACTTC
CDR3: CASSHSGGQETQYF

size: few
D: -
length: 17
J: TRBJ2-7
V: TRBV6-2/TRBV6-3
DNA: TGTGCCAGCAGTCCCACTTTCGGGCGCGGGAACTCCTACGAGCAGTACTTC
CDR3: CASSPTFGRGNSYEQYF

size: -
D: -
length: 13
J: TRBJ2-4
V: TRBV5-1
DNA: TGCGCCAGCAGCTTGCCAAGCGGGAACATTCAGTACTTC
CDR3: CASSLPSGNIQYF